These 20 T cell receptor beta chains were sequenced from one sample in a study of T cells in tumors after PD-1 blockade. Assay: immunoSEQ multiplex PCR; the TCRdb copy retains only in-frame clones and omits some. The table shows approximately 59,000 clones, with around 80% occurring only once. The specimen comprised PBMCs, sampled before anti-PD-1 treatment. These receptors all stem from a human donor with basal cell carcinoma.

This clone showed up just once. This chain joins TRBV7-9 and TRBJ1-2; TRBD1 aligns across 8 bases. CDR1 is SEHNR, CDR2 FQNEAQ, per germline (reference sequence). Trimming at V came to 3 bases and at J to 4 bases, leaving 13 bases not matched to a gene. The CDR3 covers 17 residues. The CDR3 here is CASSFGQGGPRSYGYTF. The CDR3 DNA sequence: TGTGCCAGCAGCTTCGGACAGGGAGGTCCGCGGAGCTATGGCTACACCTTC.

J is TRBJ1-1 and V is TRBV20-1, with TRBD1 as a possible D gene (5 bases). The CDR3 is 11 residues long. Germline V lookup: CDR1 DFQATT, CDR2 SNEGSKA (reference sequence). V shed 7 bases and J shed 1 base, with 7 bases lying between them. The CDR3 DNA reads as TGCAGTGTCACAGGGAACACTGAAGCTTTCTTT. This encodes CSVTGNTEAFF.

In its sample, this clone was seen a few times. This chain links TRBV11-3 with TRBJ2-7; 10 positions match TRBD1. V gave up 3 bases and J gave up 4 bases; unmatched junction bases: 6. CDR1 and CDR2 (germline): SGHNT, YENEEA. This CDR3 has 15 residues. The CDR3 reads CASSFLGQGRYEQYF. In nucleotides, the CDR3 is TGTGCCAGCAGCTTCTTGGGACAGGGGAGGTACGAGCAGTACTTC.

V and J are TRBV9 and TRBJ1-2; tentatively, D is TRBD1 (5 bases). Germline CDR1 SGDLS, CDR2 YYNGEE. This CDR3 region has 14 residues. Trimming took off 0 bases at V and 7 bases at J, with 13 bases between the two ends. In nucleotides, the CDR3 is TGTGCCAGCAGCGTAGGTGGCAGGGCCGGTGGCTACACCTTC. This encodes CASSVGGRAGGYTF.

V and J are TRBV12-3 or TRBV12-4 and TRBJ1-5; the D is unclear. The length of the CDR3 is 13 residues. Deletions cut 7 bases from V and 5 bases from J, with 12 bases between. The CDR3 here is CASTPGGYQPQHF. The CDR3 DNA reads TGTGCCAGCACCCCCGGAGGGTATCAGCCCCAGCATTTT.

J is TRBJ1-2 and V is TRBV6-5, with 7 nucleotides matching TRBD1. Germline lookup yields CDR1 MNHEY and CDR2 SVGAGI. The CDR3 has 15 residues. Trimming removed 8 bases from V and 0 bases from J; junction bases left unmatched: 9. CDR3: CASSLGTAANYGYTF. The CDR3, as DNA: TGTGCCAGCTCACTCGGGACAGCTGCTAACTATGGCTACACCTTC.

The rearrangement uses TRBV5-8 and TRBJ2-7; possible D gene TRBD2, 6 bases. In germline, CDR1 is SGHTS, CDR2 YDEGEE. Trimming removed 4 bases from V and 2 bases from J, with 13 bases in between. The length of the CDR3 is 14 residues. The CDR3 spells CASSPRTKAYEQYF. DNA of the CDR3: TGTGCCAGCAGCCCAAGGACTAAAGCCTACGAGCAGTACTTC.

The chain joins TRBV4-1 to TRBJ1-3, with no clear D. This CDR3 is 15 amino acids long. The V end was cut by 1 base, the J end by 0 bases, with 7 bases between. Germline assignment: CDR1 MGHRA and CDR2 YSYEKL. CDR3 region: CASSQGERSGNTIYF. The CDR3 nucleotides read TGCGCCAGCAGCCAAGGAGAGCGCTCTGGAAACACCATATATTTT.

V gene TRBV15 combines with J gene TRBJ1-1; D unclear. The CDR3 runs to 14 residues. Per the germline V gene, CDR1 is LNHNV and CDR2 is YYDKDF (reference sequence). V lost 0 bases, J lost 0 bases, and 5 bases lay in between. The CDR3 nucleotides read TGTGCCACCAGCAGAGACCGCATGAACACTGAAGCTTTCTTT. Translation gives CATSRDRMNTEAFF.

The genes are TRBV27 and TRBJ2-3; possibly TRBD1 or TRBD2 for D (5 bases each). The germline V gene has CDR1 MNHEY and CDR2 SMNVEV (reference sequence). The CDR3 is made up of 16 amino acids. V was clipped by 3 bases and J by 4 bases, with 17 bases between them. The CDR3 sequence is CASSFLRGAAPDTQYF. CDR3 bases: TGTGCCAGCAGTTTCCTGAGGGGCGCTGCCCCAGATACGCAGTATTTT.

This clone was detected only a few times. The rearrangement joins TRBV7-2 to TRBJ2-1; 9 bases line up with TRBD1. The CDR3 is made up of 16 amino acids. The J segment lost 8 bases and the V segment lost 5 bases, leaving 13 bases of the junction unmatched. Germline V CDR1 and CDR2: SGHTA, FQGNSA. The chain's CDR3 is CASSTQGTGTGDEQFF. The CDR3 bases are TGTGCCAGCAGCACCCAAGGGACAGGGACAGGCGATGAGCAGTTCTTC. Combining the CDR3 with reference TRBV7-2 and TRBJ2-1 gives the whole variable domain GAGVSQSPSNKVTEKGKDVELRCDPISGHTALYWYRQSLGQGLEFLIYFQGNSAPDKSGLPSDRFSAERTGGSVSTLTIQRTQQEDSAVYLCASSTQGTGTGDEQFFGPGTRLTVL.

J is TRBJ2-7 and V is TRBV10-1; 8 positions agree with TRBD2. The CDR3 consists of 13 residues. CDR1 is WNHNN, CDR2 SYGVQD, per germline (reference sequence). The junction had 0 bases not matched to a gene; V was cut back by 2 bases and J by 3 bases. CDR3 sequence reads: CASSERGGYEQYF. CDR3 nucleotides: TGCGCCAGCAGTGAGCGGGGGGGCTACGAGCAGTACTTC.

This clone was recorded a few times. The chain has TRBV5-1 and TRBJ1-5; a weak D match, TRBD1 (6 bases). Germline V lookup: CDR1 SGHRS, CDR2 YFSETQ. V shed 7 bases and J shed 4 bases, with 15 bases lying between them. CDR3 length: 14 residues. Written as DNA, the CDR3 is TGCGCCAGCGGGGTCGGACAGAGGAATCAGCCCCAGCATTTT. It is translated as CASGVGQRNQPQHF.

This clone was observed a single time. This chain uses TRBV19 with TRBJ2-7, with no clear D. The V end lost 10 bases, the J end lost 0 bases, and 22 bases lay between the germline ends. The CDR3 sequence is 16 residues long. The germline CDR1 and CDR2 sequences are LNHDA and SQIVND (reference sequence). Here the CDR3 DNA reads TGTGCCACCCAGGTTCAGCACGGCCGGCTCTCCTACGAGCAGTACTTC. This encodes CATQVQHGRLSYEQYF.

This chain joins TRBV4-1 and TRBJ1-1; TRBD1 might be the D (5 bases). Germline V gene data show CDR1 as MGHRA and CDR2 as YSYEKL. Trimming took 1 base from V and 6 from J, leaving 18 bases between them. The CDR3 is 16 amino acids. The CDR3 sequence: CASSQVIRTREAEAFF. The DNA for the CDR3 is TGCGCCAGCAGCCAAGTGATTAGGACAAGGGAAGCTGAAGCTTTCTTT.

This chain connects TRBV30 to TRBJ1-2, with 10 bases that match TRBD1. Per germline, CDR1 GTSNPN and CDR2 SVGIG (reference sequence). With 0 bases clipped from V and 7 bases from J, the junction kept 5 bases outside the gene matches. This CDR3 has 14 residues. The CDR3 sequence: CAWSVGTGDRGYTF. The DNA for the CDR3 is TGTGCCTGGAGTGTAGGGACAGGGGATCGTGGCTACACCTTC.

The CDR3 loop is CAISSTGTGLSNYEQYF. CDR3 bases: TGTGCCATCAGTTCTACTGGGACAGGTCTTTCCAACTACGAGCAGTACTTC. J is TRBJ2-7 and V is TRBV10-3; 8 bases match TRBD1. J was trimmed by 3 bases and V by 5 bases; bases with no gene match: 15. Germline-derived CDR1 and CDR2 are ENHRY and SYGVKD. This CDR3 region has 17 residues.

This chain links TRBV30 with TRBJ1-6; the match to TRBD1 covers 7 bases. Germline assignment: CDR1 GTSNPN and CDR2 SVGIG (reference sequence). This CDR3 spans 14 amino acids. Losses at the gene ends were 0 bases for V and 9 bases for J; bases not matched to a gene: 5. CDR3 sequence reads: CAWSVLGGSSPLHF. The CDR3 bases are TGTGCCTGGAGTGTACTAGGGGGCTCTTCACCCCTCCACTTT.

This chain uses TRBV7-9 with TRBJ2-7; D perhaps matches TRBD2 (6 bases). V lost 0 bases to trimming and J lost 9 bases, with 18 bases between them. CDR1 and CDR2 from the germline V gene are SEHNR and FQNEAQ (reference sequence). The CDR3 is 15 residues long. CDR3 bases: TGTGCCAGCAGCTTAGCCGGGGGATCGGGGCTCGGGCAGTACTTC. This encodes CASSLAGGSGLGQYF.

V gene TRBV29-1 combines with J gene TRBJ2-3; possibly TRBD2 for D (6 bases). This CDR3 spans 14 amino acids. The germline gives CDR1 SQVTM, CDR2 ANQGSEA. Trimming took off 7 bases at V and 3 bases at J, with 17 bases between the two ends. CDR3 nucleotide sequence: TGCAGCGCCGAGATGGGGAGGAGGACAGATACGCAGTATTTT. Translating it yields CSAEMGRRTDTQYF.